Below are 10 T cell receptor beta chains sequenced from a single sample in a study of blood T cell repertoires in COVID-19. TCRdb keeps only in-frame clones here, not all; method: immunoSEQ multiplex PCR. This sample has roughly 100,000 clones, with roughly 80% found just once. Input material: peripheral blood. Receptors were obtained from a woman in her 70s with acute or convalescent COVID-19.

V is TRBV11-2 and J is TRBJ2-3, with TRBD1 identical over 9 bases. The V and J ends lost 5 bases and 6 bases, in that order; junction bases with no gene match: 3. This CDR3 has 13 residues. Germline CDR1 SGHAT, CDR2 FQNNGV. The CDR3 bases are TGTGCCAGCAGCGGACAGGGGTTTGATACGCAGTATTTT. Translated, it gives CASSGQGFDTQYF. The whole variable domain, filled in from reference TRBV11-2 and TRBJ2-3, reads EAGVAQSPRYKIIEKRQSVAFWCNPISGHATLYWYQQILGQGPKLLIQFQNNGVVDDSQLPKDRFSAERLKGVDSTLKIQPAKLEDSAVYLCASSGQGFDTQYFGPGTRLTVL.

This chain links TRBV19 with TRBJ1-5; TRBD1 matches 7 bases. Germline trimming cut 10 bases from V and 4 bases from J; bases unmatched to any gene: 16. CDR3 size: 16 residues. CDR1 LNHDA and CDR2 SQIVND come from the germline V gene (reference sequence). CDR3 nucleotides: TGTGCCACCCAGGAGGGGGCGCGAGGCCCAAATCAGCCCCAGCATTTT. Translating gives CATQEGARGPNQPQHF.

The CDR3 sequence is CSVNRGGNTEAFF. The CDR3 coding sequence is TGCAGCGTAAACAGGGGAGGGAACACTGAAGCTTTCTTT. This chain uses TRBV29-1 with TRBJ1-1; 7 bases align to TRBD1. The CDR3 contains 13 residues. Trimming at V came to 6 bases and at J to 1 base, leaving 5 bases not matched to a gene. Germline lookup yields CDR1 SQVTM and CDR2 ANQGSEA. Full variable domain (outside the CDR3, taken from reference TRBV29-1 and TRBJ1-1): SAVISQKPSRDICQRGTSLTIQCQVDSQVTMMFWYRQQPGQSLTLIATANQGSEATYESGFVIDKFPISRPNLTFSTLTVSNMSPEDSSIYLCSVNRGGNTEAFFGQGTRLTVV.

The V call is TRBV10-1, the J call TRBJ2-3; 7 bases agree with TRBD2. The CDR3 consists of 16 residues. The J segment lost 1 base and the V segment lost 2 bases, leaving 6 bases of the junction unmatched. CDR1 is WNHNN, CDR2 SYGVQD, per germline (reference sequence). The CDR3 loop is CASSEPGEGGTDTQYF. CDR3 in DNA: TGCGCCAGCAGTGAGCCTGGGGAGGGCGGCACAGATACGCAGTATTTT.

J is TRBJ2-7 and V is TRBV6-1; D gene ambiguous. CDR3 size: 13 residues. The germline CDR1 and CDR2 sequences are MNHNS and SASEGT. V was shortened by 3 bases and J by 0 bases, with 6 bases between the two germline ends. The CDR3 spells CASSEASSYEQYF. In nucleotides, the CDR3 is TGTGCCAGCAGTGAGGCTAGCTCCTACGAGCAGTACTTC.

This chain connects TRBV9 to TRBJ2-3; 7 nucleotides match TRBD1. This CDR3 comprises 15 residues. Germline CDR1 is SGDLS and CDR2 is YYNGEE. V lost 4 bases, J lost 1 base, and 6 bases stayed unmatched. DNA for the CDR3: TGTGCCAGCAGCCCCGACAGGGTGGGCACAGATACGCAGTATTTT. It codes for CASSPDRVGTDTQYF.

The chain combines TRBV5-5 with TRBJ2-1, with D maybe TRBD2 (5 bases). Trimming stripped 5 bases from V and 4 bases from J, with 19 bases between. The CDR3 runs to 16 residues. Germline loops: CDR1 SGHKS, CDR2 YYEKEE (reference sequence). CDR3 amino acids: CASRMEFGSGYNEQFF. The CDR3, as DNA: TGTGCCAGCAGGATGGAATTTGGGAGTGGATACAATGAGCAGTTCTTC.

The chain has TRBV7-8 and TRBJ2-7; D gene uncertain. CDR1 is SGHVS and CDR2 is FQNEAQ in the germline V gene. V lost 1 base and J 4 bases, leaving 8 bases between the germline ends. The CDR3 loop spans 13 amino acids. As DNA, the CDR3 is TGTGCCAGCAGCTTAGGGTACCAGTACGAGCAGTACTTC. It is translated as CASSLGYQYEQYF.

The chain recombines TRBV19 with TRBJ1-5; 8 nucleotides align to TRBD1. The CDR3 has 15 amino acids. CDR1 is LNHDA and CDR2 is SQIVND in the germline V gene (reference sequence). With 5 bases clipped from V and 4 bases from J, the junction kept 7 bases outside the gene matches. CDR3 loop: CASSVDRAPNQPQHF. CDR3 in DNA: TGTGCCAGTAGTGTGGACAGGGCTCCAAATCAGCCCCAGCATTTT.

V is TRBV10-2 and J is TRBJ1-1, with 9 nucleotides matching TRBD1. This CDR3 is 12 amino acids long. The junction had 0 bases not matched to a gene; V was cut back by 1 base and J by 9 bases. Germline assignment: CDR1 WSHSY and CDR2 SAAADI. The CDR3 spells CASSEYRGQAFF. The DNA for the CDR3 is TGCGCCAGCAGTGAGTACAGGGGGCAAGCTTTCTTT.